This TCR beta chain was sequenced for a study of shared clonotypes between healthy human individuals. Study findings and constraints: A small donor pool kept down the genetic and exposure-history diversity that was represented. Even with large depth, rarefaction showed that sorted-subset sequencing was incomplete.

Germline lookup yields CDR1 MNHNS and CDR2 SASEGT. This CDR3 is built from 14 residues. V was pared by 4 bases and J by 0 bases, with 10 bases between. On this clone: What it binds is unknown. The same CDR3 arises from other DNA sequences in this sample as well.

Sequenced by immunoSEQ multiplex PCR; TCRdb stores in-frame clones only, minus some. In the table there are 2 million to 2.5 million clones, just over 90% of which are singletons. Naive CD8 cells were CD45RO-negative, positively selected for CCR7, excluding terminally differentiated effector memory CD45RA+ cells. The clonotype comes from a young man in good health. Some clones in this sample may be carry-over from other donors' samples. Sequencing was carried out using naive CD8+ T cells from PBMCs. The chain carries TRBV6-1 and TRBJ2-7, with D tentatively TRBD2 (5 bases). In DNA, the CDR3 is TGTGCCAGCAGTGGTCGGGGTAGCTCCTACGAGCAGTACTTC. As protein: CASSGRGSSYEQYF.